This TCR beta chain was recorded in a study of T cells in tumors after PD-1 blockade. Study in general: Treatment was either pembrolizumab 200 mg every 3 weeks or cemiplimab 350 mg every 2 weeks. Mean per tumor sample: around 26,000 templates (roughly 550-100,000), approximately 5,500 unique clonotypes.

The CDR3 consists of 13 residues. The V end was cut by 4 bases, the J end by 4 bases, with 11 bases between. Germline CDR1 is SQVTM and CDR2 is ANQGSEA. Profiled with immunoSEQ multiplex PCR; TCRdb holds only in-frame clones, not every one. The table shows almost 8,500 clones, with 62% occurring only once. Time point defined: second of two post-therapy site-matched biopsies roughly eight weeks apart. Tumor biopsies came from the same primary tumor site before and after PD-1 blockade. Comment on this clone: What it binds is unknown.

General observations from the study: Most post-therapy expanded exhausted CD8+ clones were new, undetected before treatment.

V is TRBV29-1 and J is TRBJ2-1; no clear D. Sequencing used tumor tissue, obtained after anti-PD-1 treatment. The source is a human donor with basal cell carcinoma. The CDR3: CSVGSSYYNEQFF. DNA of the CDR3: TGCAGCGTTGGGAGCTCTTATTACAATGAGCAGTTCTTC.